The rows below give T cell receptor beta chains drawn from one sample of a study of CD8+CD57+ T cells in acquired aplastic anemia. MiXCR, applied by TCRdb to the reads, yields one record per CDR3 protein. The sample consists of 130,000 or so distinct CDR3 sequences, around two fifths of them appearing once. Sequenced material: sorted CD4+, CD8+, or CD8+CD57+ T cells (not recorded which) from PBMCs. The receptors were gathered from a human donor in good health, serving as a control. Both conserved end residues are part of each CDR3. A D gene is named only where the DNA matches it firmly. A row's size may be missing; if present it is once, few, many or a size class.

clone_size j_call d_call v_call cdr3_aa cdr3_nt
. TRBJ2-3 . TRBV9 CASSRTATDTQYF TGTGCCAGCAGCAGAACTGCCACAGATACGCAGTATTTT
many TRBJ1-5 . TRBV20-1 CSATRDWGNQPQHF TGCAGTGCTACCAGAGACTGGGGCAATCAGCCCCAGCATTTT
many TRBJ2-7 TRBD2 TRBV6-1 CASSPRTSGAYEQYF TGTGCCAGCAGTCCGCGGACTAGCGGGGCTTACGAGCAGTACTTC
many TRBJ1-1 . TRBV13 CASSRDRLVEAFF TGTGCCAGCAGTCGCGACAGGCTGGTGGAAGCTTTCTTT
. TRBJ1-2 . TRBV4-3 CASSQGVTDDGYTF TGCGCCAGCAGCCAAGGGGTTACGGACGATGGCTACACCTTC
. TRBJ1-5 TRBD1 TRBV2 CARQGRNQPQHF TGTGCCAGACAGGGGCGCAATCAGCCCCAGCATTTT
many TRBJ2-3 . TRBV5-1 CASSPGRGGTDTQYF TGCGCCAGCAGCCCGGGGCGAGGGGGCACAGATACGCAGTATTTT
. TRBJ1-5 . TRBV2 CASSGQRFNQPQHF TGTGCCAGCAGTGGACAACGGTTCAATCAGCCCCAGCATTTT
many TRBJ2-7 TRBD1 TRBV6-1 CASSRGQGYEQYF TGTGCCAGCAGTAGAGGACAGGGGTACGAGCAGTACTTC
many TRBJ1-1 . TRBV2 CASSEWGAGNTEAFF TGTGCCAGCAGTGAATGGGGGGCCGGGAACACTGAAGCTTTCTTT
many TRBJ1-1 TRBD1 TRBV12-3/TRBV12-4 CASSLGGTGRTEAFF TGTGCCAGCAGTTTAGGGGGGACAGGGCGGACTGAAGCTTTCTTT
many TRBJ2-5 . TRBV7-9 CASSFSWDTEETQYF TGTGCCAGCAGCTTTAGTTGGGACACTGAAGAGACCCAGTACTTC
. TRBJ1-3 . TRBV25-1 CATSENSGNTIYF TGTGCCACCTCCGAAAACTCTGGAAACACCATATATTTT
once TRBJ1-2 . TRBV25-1 CASSDPPGYTF TGTGCCAGCAGTGATCCCCCAGGCTACACCTTC
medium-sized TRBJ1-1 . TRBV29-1 CSVEGQTNTEAFF TGCAGCGTTGAAGGGCAGACGAACACTGAAGCTTTCTTT
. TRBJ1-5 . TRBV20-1 CSATQDGASNQPQHF TGCAGTGCTACCCAGGACGGAGCTTCCAATCAGCCCCAGCATTTT
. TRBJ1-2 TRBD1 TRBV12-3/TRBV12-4 CASRGQGTNYGYTF TGTGCCAGCAGGGGACAGGGAACTAACTATGGCTACACCTTC
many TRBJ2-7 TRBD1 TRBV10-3 CAISESLGQGSSEQYF TGTGCCATCAGTGAGTCACTGGGACAGGGGAGTTCCGAGCAGTACTTC
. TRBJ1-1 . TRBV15 CATSRRGVEETEAFF TGTGCCACCAGCAGGAGGGGGGTAGAGGAGACTGAAGCTTTCTTT
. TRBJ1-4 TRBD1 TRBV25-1 CASSNRGHSEKLFF TGTGCCAGCAGTAACAGGGGGCATTCGGAAAAGCTGTTTTTT
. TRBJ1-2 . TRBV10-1 CASRSTSGSGTGSNYGYTF TGCGCCAGCAGGTCGACTAGCGGGAGCGGCACCGGGAGTAACTATGGCTACACCTTC
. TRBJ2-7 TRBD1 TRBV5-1 CATVDRVGEQYF TGCGCCACCGTGGACAGGGTTGGCGAGCAGTACTTC
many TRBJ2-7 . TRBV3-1 CASSQGGYEQYF TGTGCCAGCAGCCAAGGGGGATACGAGCAGTACTTC
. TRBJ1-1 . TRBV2 CASSELGEAFF TGTGCCAGCAGTGAACTGGGGGAAGCTTTCTTT
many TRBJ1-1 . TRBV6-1 CASSDIWGPFEAFF TGTGCCAGCAGTGATATCTGGGGTCCGTTTGAAGCTTTCTTT
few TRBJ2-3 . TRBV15 CATSIGTGSTDTQYF TGTGCCACCAGCATCGGTACAGGAAGCACAGATACGCAGTATTTT
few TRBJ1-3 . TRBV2 CASSPRDTSGNTIYF TGTGCCAGCTCACCTCGGGACACCTCGGGGAACACCATATATTTT
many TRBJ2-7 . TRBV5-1 CASSLAQGIASYEQYF TGCGCCAGCAGCTTGGCCCAAGGCATAGCCTCCTACGAGCAGTACTTC
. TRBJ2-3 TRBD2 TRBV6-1 CASRTLAGAASTDTRYF TGTGCCAGCCGTACCTTAGCGGGGGCTGCTAGCACAGATACGCGGTATTTT
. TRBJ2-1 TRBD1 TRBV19 CASRDRQGAYNEQFF TGTGCCAGTAGGGATAGACAGGGGGCCTACAATGAGCAGTTCTTC
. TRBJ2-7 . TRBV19 CASSKQGSFYEQYF TGTGCCAGTAGTAAACAGGGATCTTTCTACGAGCAGTACTTC
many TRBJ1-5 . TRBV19 CASSRRGGDQPQHF TGTGCCAGTAGTCGGAGGGGTGGGGATCAGCCCCAGCATTTT
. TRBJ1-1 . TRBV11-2 CASGPTRGRTNTEAFF TGTGCCAGCGGCCCTACTAGGGGTCGAACGAACACTGAAGCTTTCTTT